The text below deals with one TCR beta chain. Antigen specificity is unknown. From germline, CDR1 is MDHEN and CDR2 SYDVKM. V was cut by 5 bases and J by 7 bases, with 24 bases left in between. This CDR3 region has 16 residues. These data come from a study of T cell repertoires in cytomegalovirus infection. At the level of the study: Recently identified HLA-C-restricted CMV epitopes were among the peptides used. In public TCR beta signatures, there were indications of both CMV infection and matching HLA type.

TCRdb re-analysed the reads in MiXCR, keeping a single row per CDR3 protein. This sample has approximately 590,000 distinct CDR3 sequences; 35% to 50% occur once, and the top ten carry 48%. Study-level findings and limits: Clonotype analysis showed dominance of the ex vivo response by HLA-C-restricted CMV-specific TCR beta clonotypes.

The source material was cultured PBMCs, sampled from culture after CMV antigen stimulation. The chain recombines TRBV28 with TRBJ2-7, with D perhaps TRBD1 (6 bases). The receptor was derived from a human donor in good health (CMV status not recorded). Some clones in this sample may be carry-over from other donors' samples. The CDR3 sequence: CASSPRIGRGGGEQYF. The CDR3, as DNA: TGTGCCAGCAGTCCAAGGATCGGCAGGGGCGGTGGGGAGCAGTACTTC.